The 25 T cell receptor beta chains below come from one sample, sequenced in a study of blood T cell repertoires in COVID-19. Some clones are missing from TCRdb's copy, which holds only in-frame ones; the method was immunoSEQ multiplex PCR. The table records about 180,000 clones, 80% to 90% of them present only once. Sequencing was performed on peripheral blood. The receptors shown here come from a man aged 50-60 years with active or convalescent COVID-19.

This clone showed up just once. The V and J genes are TRBV30 and TRBJ1-3; D gene unclear. V dropped 4 bases and J dropped 0 bases, with 10 bases sitting between them. The CDR3 covers 14 residues. Germline values: CDR1 GTSNPN, CDR2 SVGIG (reference sequence). The CDR3 loop is CAWTLGPSGNTIYF. CDR3 coding DNA: TGTGCCTGGACTCTGGGCCCCTCTGGAAACACCATATATTTT. Full variable domain (outside the CDR3, taken from reference TRBV30 and TRBJ1-3): SQTIHQWPATLVQPVGSPLSLECTVEGTSNPNLYWYRQAAGRGLQLLFYSVGIGQISSEVPQNLSASRPQDRQFILSSKKLLLSDSGFYLCAWTLGPSGNTIYFGEGSWLTVV.

V gene TRBV7-6 combines with J gene TRBJ1-2, with 9 bases identical to TRBD1. From germline, CDR1 is SGHVS and CDR2 FNYEAQ. The V gene end was trimmed by 2 bases and the J gene end by 6 bases; junction bases not matched to a gene: 13. This CDR3 comprises 17 residues. CDR3 residues: CASSLTESTGGANGYTF. The DNA for the CDR3 is TGTGCCAGCAGCTTAACGGAATCCACAGGGGGCGCCAATGGCTACACCTTC. Complete variable domain (other parts from reference TRBV7-6 and TRBJ1-2): GAGVSQSPRYKVTKRGQDVALRCDPISGHVSLYWYRQALGQGPEFLTYFNYEAQQDKSGLPNDRFSAERPEGSISTLTIQRTEQRDSAMYRCASSLTESTGGANGYTFGSGTRLTVV.

The V call is TRBV7-2, the J call TRBJ1-2; D perhaps matches TRBD1 (6 bases). This CDR3 comprises 15 residues. CDR1 and CDR2 from the germline V gene are SGHTA and FQGNSA. The ends were cut back, 5 bases at V and 2 bases at J, with 15 bases in the middle. CDR3 nucleotide sequence: TGTGCCAGCAGCCCCTCGACAGGACGAAACTATGGCTACACCTTC. Translating it yields CASSPSTGRNYGYTF.

The chain couples TRBV19 to TRBJ1-5, with a possible D match to TRBD1 (6 bases). Germline CDR1 and CDR2: LNHDA and SQIVND (reference sequence). Trimming pared 3 bases from V and 5 bases from J, leaving 14 bases between. This CDR3 region has 15 residues. The CDR3 coding sequence is TGTGCCAGTAGTATCGGGGGGGCCGGGGATCAGCCCCAGCATTTT. Translating it yields CASSIGGAGDQPQHF.

The chain has TRBV10-3 and TRBJ2-7, with 9 bases fitting TRBD1. Looked up from germline, CDR1 is ENHRY and CDR2 is SYGVKD. The CDR3 sequence is 13 residues long. Trimming took 6 bases from V and 5 from J; bases not matched to a gene: 5. The CDR3 loop reads CAISGTGSDEQYF. DNA for the CDR3: TGTGCCATCAGCGGGACAGGGAGCGACGAGCAGTACTTC.

Note on this clone: This sample also contains other DNA sequences that code for the same CDR3. The rearrangement uses TRBV7-9 and TRBJ2-7; 7 bases are a match to TRBD1. Germline CDR1 and CDR2: SEHNR and FQNEAQ (reference sequence). The ends lost 3 bases at V and 0 bases at J; junction bases unmatched: 2. The CDR3 runs to 14 residues. CDR3 residues: CASSLGQSSYEQYF. DNA for the CDR3: TGTGCCAGCAGCTTGGGACAGAGCTCCTACGAGCAGTACTTC. Complete variable domain (other parts from reference TRBV7-9 and TRBJ2-7): DTGVSQNPRHKITKRGQNVTFRCDPISEHNRLYWYRQTLGQGPEFLTYFQNEAQLEKSRLLSDRFSAERPKGSFSTLEIQRTEQGDSAMYLCASSLGQSSYEQYFGPGTRLTVT.

The chain carries TRBV4-2 and TRBJ2-5; 10 nucleotides align to TRBD2. Germline assignment: CDR1 LGHNA and CDR2 YNFKEQ. V lost 1 base and J lost 4; bases outside the gene matches: 0. CDR3 length: 14 residues. CDR3 amino acids: CASSQASGGETQYF. As DNA, the CDR3 is TGTGCCAGCAGCCAAGCTAGCGGGGGAGAGACCCAGTACTTC.

The V gene is TRBV20-1, the J gene TRBJ2-5, with D perhaps matching TRBD2 (5 bases). The CDR3 spans 11 residues. Trimming removed 4 bases at V and 5 bases at J, with 8 bases between. Germline CDR1 is DFQATT and CDR2 is SNEGSKA (reference sequence). The CDR3 region has the DNA TGCAGTGCTATCAAGCGGGAGACCCAGTACTTC. It encodes CSAIKRETQYF.

The chain combines TRBV28 with TRBJ1-2; TRBD1 is a possible D gene (5 bases). Germline CDR1 and CDR2: MDHEN and SYDVKM. V shed 4 bases and J shed 4 bases, with 10 bases lying between them. There are 13 residues in the CDR3. The CDR3 is CASSSGRAYGYTF. The CDR3 nucleotides are TGTGCCAGCAGTTCGGGCAGGGCCTATGGCTACACCTTC.

The CDR3 protein is CASSQQPGQGYEQYF. CDR3 nucleotide sequence: TGTGCCAGCAGCCAACAACCGGGACAGGGTTACGAGCAGTACTTC. This sequence joins TRBV3-1 (or the pseudogene TRBV3-2) and TRBJ2-7; 9 nucleotides line up with TRBD1. V was pared by 2 bases and J by 4 bases, with 6 bases of the junction left unmatched. The germline CDR1 and CDR2 sequences are LGHDT and YNNKEL (reference sequence). The CDR3 has 15 residues.

The rearrangement uses TRBV24-1 and TRBJ2-3; D possibly corresponds to TRBD2 (6 bases). The length of the CDR3 is 17 residues. The germline gives CDR1 KGHDR, CDR2 SFDVKD. Between the trimmed V and J ends, which lost 3 bases and 8 bases, there was a span of 23 bases. CDR3 in amino acids: CATSDSSRAAEEGTQYF. The CDR3 region has the DNA TGTGCCACCAGTGATAGCAGCCGCGCGGCGGAGGAGGGTACGCAGTATTTT.

CDR3 in DNA: TGTGCCAGCAGCCAAGTTCGCTTCGGGGAGACCCAGTACTTC. Translating gives CASSQVRFGETQYF. The V and J genes are TRBV14 and TRBJ2-5; D is uncertain. The length of the CDR3 is 14 residues. Trimming cost V 1 base and J 5 bases, with 11 bases left between them. Germline CDR1 reads SGHDN; CDR2 reads FVKESK.

The chain uses TRBV6-6 and TRBJ2-5; 10 bases map to TRBD2. The ends lost 6 bases at V and 1 base at J; junction bases unmatched: 8. The germline V gene encodes CDR1 MNHNY and CDR2 SVGAGI (reference sequence). This CDR3 is 16 amino acids long. The CDR3 DNA reads TGTGCCAGCAGGACTCCGGGACTAGCGCTCCAAGAGACCCAGTACTTC. As protein: CASRTPGLALQETQYF.

This sequence joins TRBV3-1 (or the pseudogene TRBV3-2) and TRBJ1-6, with D unresolved. Germline assignment: CDR1 LGHDT and CDR2 YNNKEL (reference sequence). V was cut by 7 bases and J by 9 bases, with 10 bases left in between. This CDR3 has 12 amino acids. CDR3 sequence reads: CASTITGSPLHF. CDR3 coding DNA: TGTGCCAGCACCATTACCGGTTCACCCCTCCACTTT.

The chain links TRBV5-6 to TRBJ2-7; 12 nucleotides align to TRBD2. The J segment lost 3 bases and the V segment lost 4 bases, leaving 5 bases of the junction unmatched. This CDR3 spans 15 amino acids. The germline CDR1 and CDR2 sequences are SGHDT and YYEEEE. The CDR3 coding sequence is TGTGCCAGCAGCCGGACTAGCGGGGATTTCTACGAGCAGTACTTC. It codes for CASSRTSGDFYEQYF.

This clone has only a few counts. The DNA of the CDR3 is TGTGCCAGCAGCTTACGACCCGGGTTCATATCTGGAAACACCATATATTTT. Its translation is CASSLRPGFISGNTIYF. The chain recombines TRBV5-6 with TRBJ1-3; D call uncertain. This CDR3 has 17 residues. V lost 2 bases to trimming and J lost 1 base, with 16 bases between them. The germline V gene encodes CDR1 SGHDT and CDR2 YYEEEE.

This clone has more than one count but fewer than ten. The rearrangement links TRBV11-2 to TRBJ1-4; 8 bases map to TRBD1. The germline V gene encodes CDR1 SGHAT and CDR2 FQNNGV. CDR3 length: 15 residues. V was pared by 4 bases and J by 7 bases, with 8 bases of the junction left unmatched. CDR3 in DNA: TGTGCCAGCAGCTCTTCAGGGGGCACCGGTGAAAAACTGTTTTTT. It codes for CASSSSGGTGEKLFF.

The V gene is TRBV10-3, the J gene TRBJ2-7; 10 positions match TRBD1. The CDR3 is 13 amino acids. V shed 9 bases, J shed 6 bases, and the junction held 8 bases outside the gene matches. Germline V gene data show CDR1 as ENHRY and CDR2 as SYGVKD. The CDR3 reads CAIAGTGVAEQYF. The CDR3 nucleotides are TGTGCCATAGCCGGGACAGGGGTGGCCGAGCAGTACTTC.

This clone has a single count. The CDR3 DNA is TGTGCCACCAGTGATTTGGGGGGGACAGCTGCTTTCTTT. It encodes CATSDLGGTAAFF. V usage is TRBV24-1 and J usage is TRBJ1-1; TRBD1 matches at 7 bases. The V gene end was trimmed by 0 bases and the J gene end by 11 bases; junction bases not matched to a gene: 5. Germline CDR1 KGHDR, CDR2 SFDVKD. The CDR3 has 13 amino acids.

The rearrangement joins TRBV7-2 to TRBJ2-3; the D gene is possibly TRBD1 (5 bases). Trimming removed 7 bases at V and 4 bases at J, with 18 bases between. This CDR3 is built from 15 residues. The germline V gene has CDR1 SGHTA and CDR2 FQGNSA. CDR3 in amino acids: CASTLTVPRADTQYF. CDR3 in DNA: TGTGCCAGCACCTTGACAGTTCCCCGGGCAGATACGCAGTATTTT.

About this clone: In this CDR3 the conserved last residue, phenylalanine or tryptophan, is missing, so a read error is likely. CDR3 amino acids: CATSDLTADYGYTL. CDR3 DNA sequence: TGTGCCACCAGTGATTTGACAGCCGACTATGGCTACACCCTC. This chain uses TRBV24-1 with TRBJ1-2; D call uncertain. Trimming pared 0 bases from V and 3 bases from J, leaving 7 bases between. The germline V gene has CDR1 KGHDR and CDR2 SFDVKD. This CDR3 contains 14 residues.

This clone has a single count. The rearrangement links TRBV19 to TRBJ1-2, with 11 nucleotides matching TRBD1. The CDR3 contains 14 residues. Germline CDR1 and CDR2: LNHDA and SQIVND (reference sequence). The V gene end was trimmed by 3 bases and the J gene end by 7 bases; junction bases not matched to a gene: 4. The CDR3 here is CASSIGQGAGGYTF. CDR3 coding DNA: TGTGCCAGTAGTATCGGACAGGGGGCCGGTGGCTACACCTTC.

The chain employs TRBV6-1 and TRBJ2-1; 7 bases line up with TRBD1. The CDR3 has 16 residues. The junction had 3 bases not matched to a gene; V was cut back by 0 bases and J by 1 base. Germline CDR1 is MNHNS and CDR2 is SASEGT. CDR3 in amino acids: CASSEATGQSYNEQFF. CDR3 nucleotides: TGTGCCAGCAGTGAAGCGACGGGACAGTCCTACAATGAGCAGTTCTTC.

The V gene is TRBV7-3, the J gene TRBJ2-1, with TRBD1 identical over 8 bases. Germline lookup yields CDR1 SGHTA and CDR2 FQGTGA. Losses at the gene ends were 5 bases for V and 8 bases for J; bases not matched to a gene: 8. The CDR3 totals 14 residues. The CDR3 spells CASSDRTGRYEQFF. DNA of the CDR3: TGTGCCAGCAGCGATAGGACAGGGAGATATGAGCAGTTCTTC.

This clone was observed once. Here the CDR3 reads CASSVGRLNTEAFF. DNA for the CDR3: TGTGCCAGCAGTGTGGGAAGACTAAACACTGAAGCTTTCTTT. The chain combines TRBV25-1 with TRBJ1-1; D call uncertain. Germline V gives CDR1 MGHDK, CDR2 SYGVNS. The germline V and J ends were trimmed by 4 bases and 2 bases, with 11 bases remaining between them. This CDR3 comprises 14 residues. Looking up the rest from reference TRBV25-1 and TRBJ1-1 gives the full variable domain: EADIYQTPRYLVIGTGKKITLECSQTMGHDKMYWYQQDPGMELHLIHYSYGVNSTEKGDLSSESTVSRIRTEHFPLTLESARPSHTSQYLCASSVGRLNTEAFFGQGTRLTVV.